This is a list of T cell receptor beta chains from one sample in a study of cytomegalovirus exposure and HLA in healthy donors. Sequencing was performed with immunoSEQ multiplex PCR; in TCRdb, only in-frame clones are kept and a portion is missing. The sample yields over 150,000 clones, roughly 70% seen once. Sequencing used PBMCs. The receptors stem from a man aged 30 to 45 in good health and CMV-seronegative. Both conserved end residues are part of each CDR3. D genes are given only for firm matches. Clone size is not always given. Where it is, it says once, few, many or a class for expanded clones.

j_call clone_size d_call v_call cdr3_aa cdr3_nt
TRBJ2-7 . TRBD1 TRBV7-9 CASSHAPGQNYEQYF TGTGCCAGCAGCCATGCGCCGGGACAGAACTACGAGCAGTACTTC
TRBJ1-3 . TRBD1 TRBV18 CASSPSGQGRTGNTIYF TGTGCCAGCTCACCATCGGGACAGGGAAGGACTGGAAACACCATATATTTT
TRBJ2-1 . . TRBV7-6 CASSLNRQGVISSYNEQFF TGTGCCAGCAGCTTAAATCGGCAGGGCGTTATCAGCTCCTACAATGAGCAGTTCTTC
TRBJ1-6 . . TRBV6-6 CASSYLGEGDSPLHF TGTGCCAGCAGTTACTTAGGTGAGGGGGATTCACCCCTCCACTTT
TRBJ2-3 . TRBD2 TRBV2 CASSEPSGGAGDTQYF TGTGCCAGCAGTGAACCTAGCGGGGGGGCCGGAGATACGCAGTATTTT
TRBJ2-7 . TRBD2 TRBV2 CASRTSGITYEQYF TGTGCCAGCAGGACTAGCGGAATTACCTACGAGCAGTACTTC
TRBJ2-5 . TRBD2 TRBV6-1 CASSDGGEEETQYF TGTGCCAGCAGTGACGGGGGGGAGGAAGAGACCCAGTACTTC
TRBJ1-2 . . TRBV28 CASSLTGLKGYTF TGTGCCAGCAGTTTGACCGGGTTGAAGGGCTACACCTTC
TRBJ1-4 . . TRBV6-5 CASSYSLQSNEKLFF TGTGCCAGCAGTTACTCGTTACAGTCTAATGAAAAACTGTTTTTT
TRBJ1-2 . . TRBV15 CATSRDRDIYGYTF TGTGCCACCAGCAGAGATCGCGATATCTATGGCTACACCTTC
TRBJ2-3 . . TRBV6-6 CASSYGLDSDTQYF TGTGCCAGCAGTTACGGCTTGGACTCAGATACGCAGTATTTT
TRBJ2-1 . TRBD1 TRBV5-6 CASSSPGQGHNEQFF TGTGCCAGCAGCTCTCCGGGACAGGGGCACAATGAGCAGTTCTTC
TRBJ2-1 . TRBD1 TRBV28 CASSARTGVSSYNEQFF TGTGCCAGCAGCGCGAGGACAGGGGTCAGCTCCTACAATGAGCAGTTCTTC
TRBJ2-2 . TRBD2 TRBV15 CATSRDLSSGGTNTGELFF TGTGCCACCAGCAGAGATCTGTCTAGCGGGGGAACTAACACCGGGGAGCTGTTTTTT
TRBJ2-5 once TRBD1 TRBV19 CASTAAGGGQETQYF TGTGCCAGTACTGCCGCAGGGGGTGGCCAAGAGACCCAGTACTTC
TRBJ1-6 . . TRBV4-2 CASKADRDNSPLHF TGTGCCAGCAAGGCGGACAGAGATAATTCACCCCTCCACTTT
TRBJ2-7 . TRBD2 TRBV5-4 CASSLDLRGQRGPYEQYF TGTGCCAGCAGCTTGGACTTACGTGGCCAGCGGGGTCCCTACGAGCAGTACTTC
TRBJ2-1 . . TRBV7-2 CASSLFRGGNEQFF TGTGCCAGCAGCTTATTTAGGGGGGGGAATGAGCAGTTCTTC
TRBJ2-1 . . TRBV6-5 CASSPQGRGNEQFF TGTGCCAGCAGTCCCCAGGGGCGAGGGAATGAGCAGTTCTTC
TRBJ2-5 . . TRBV5-1 CASSLGNSGQETQYF TGCGCCAGCAGCTTGGGGAATTCGGGACAAGAGACCCAGTACTTC
TRBJ1-1 . . TRBV7-9 CASSPLRTEGLTEAFF TGTGCCAGCAGCCCCCTTCGGACGGAGGGTTTGACTGAAGCTTTCTTT
TRBJ2-7 . . TRBV11-2 CASSLESHSSYEQYF TGTGCCAGCAGCTTAGAAAGTCACAGCTCCTACGAGCAGTACTTC
TRBJ2-7 . . TRBV5-5 CASSLAGVWQYF TGTGCCAGCAGCTTGGCAGGTGTGTGGCAGTACTTC
TRBJ2-7 few . TRBV9 CASSGTGYEQYF TGTGCCAGCAGCGGTACAGGGTACGAGCAGTACTTC
TRBJ1-2 few TRBD1 TRBV28 CASRPLTGNRMLGYTF TGTGCCAGCAGGCCCTTGACAGGGAACAGGATGTTAGGCTACACCTTC
TRBJ2-3 . . TRBV7-8 CASSRPREAVTDTQYF TGTGCCAGCAGTCGCCCCCGTGAGGCAGTCACAGATACGCAGTATTTT
TRBJ1-6 . . TRBV30 CAWSVGSGSRSYNSPLHF TGTGCCTGGAGTGTTGGGTCCGGGAGCCGCTCCTATAATTCACCCCTCCACTTT
TRBJ2-3 . TRBD2 TRBV9 CASSPLAGSGGRTDTQYF TGTGCCAGCAGCCCCCTGGCGGGTAGCGGGGGTCGCACAGATACGCAGTATTTT
TRBJ1-1 . TRBD1 TRBV7-9 CASRLQGAMNTEAFF TGTGCCAGCAGGTTGCAGGGGGCCATGAACACTGAAGCTTTCTTT
TRBJ1-6 . . TRBV7-2 CASSLTTGLNSPLHF TGTGCCAGCAGCTTAACAACAGGGCTTAATTCACCCCTCCACTTT
TRBJ2-2 few . TRBV5-4 CASSLDRATGELFF TGTGCCAGCAGCTTGGACAGGGCCACCGGGGAGCTGTTTTTT
TRBJ2-7 . TRBD1 TRBV7-9 CASSSQQGQGTYEQYF TGTGCCAGCAGCTCCCAGCAGGGACAGGGGACCTACGAGCAGTACTTC
TRBJ2-7 once TRBD1 TRBV5-4 CASSLGQGAQSPYEQYF TGTGCCAGCAGCTTGGGGCAGGGGGCTCAATCCCCCTACGAGCAGTACTTC
TRBJ1-6 . . TRBV6-5 CASSYARDTNSPLHF TGTGCCAGCAGTTACGCCCGGGACACAAATTCACCCCTCCACTTT
TRBJ1-4 . TRBD1 TRBV19 CASSPTAYRGENEKLFF TGTGCCAGTAGCCCAACTGCGTACAGGGGGGAGAATGAAAAACTGTTTTTT
TRBJ2-2 . . TRBV6-4 CASKRATDTGELFF TGTGCCAGCAAGAGGGCTACCGACACCGGGGAGCTGTTTTTT
TRBJ2-3 few . TRBV9 CASSSTSSTDTQYF TGTGCCAGCAGCTCCACATCTAGCACAGATACGCAGTATTTT
TRBJ2-4 once . TRBV6-1 CASSDKVGQLLAKNIQYF TGTGCCAGCAGTGACAAGGTTGGGCAGCTACTAGCCAAAAACATTCAGTACTTC
TRBJ2-3 . TRBD1 TRBV7-9 CASSLESGRGYTDTQYF TGTGCCAGCAGCTTAGAGAGTGGCAGGGGGTACACAGATACGCAGTATTTT
TRBJ1-5 . . TRBV18 CASSPNGGNQPQHF TGTGCCAGCTCGCCCAATGGGGGGAATCAGCCCCAGCATTTT
TRBJ2-5 . . TRBV7-2 CASSLLSQETQYF TGTGCCAGCAGCTTACTATCTCAAGAGACCCAGTACTTC
TRBJ1-2 . . TRBV6-5 CASSQIRTDYGYTF TGTGCCAGCAGCCAGATCAGGACAGACTATGGCTACACCTTC
TRBJ1-5 . TRBD1 TRBV7-2 CASSLGQGFSQPQHF TGTGCCAGCAGCTTAGGACAGGGGTTTAGTCAGCCCCAGCATTTT
TRBJ2-3 . TRBD2 TRBV5-4 CASSELATSTDTQYF TGTGCCAGCAGTGAACTAGCGACAAGCACAGATACGCAGTATTTT
TRBJ1-6 once . TRBV6-4 CAGLIARGKEYNSPLHF TGTGCCGGACTCATAGCGAGGGGGAAAGAATATAATTCACCCCTCCACTTT
TRBJ1-1 . . TRBV2 CASSVAGTTGTEAFF TGTGCCAGCAGTGTGGCAGGCACTACAGGGACTGAAGCTTTCTTT
TRBJ2-7 few . TRBV5-1 CASSWGGGGGQSYEQYF TGCGCCAGCAGCTGGGGCGGGGGCGGGGGACAAAGCTACGAGCAGTACTTC
TRBJ2-7 few TRBD1 TRBV28 CASTPQGAVEQYF TGTGCCAGCACCCCACAGGGGGCAGTCGAGCAGTACTTC
TRBJ1-6 . . TRBV28 CASSFMGLNSPLNF TGTGCCAGCAGTTTCATGGGGCTGAATTCACCCCTCAACTTT
TRBJ2-5 . . TRBV7-9 CASSLAEYQETQYF TGTGCCAGCAGCTTAGCAGAGTACCAAGAGACCCAGTACTTC
TRBJ2-1 . TRBD1 TRBV29-1 CSVGQGDSYNEQFF TGCAGCGTCGGACAGGGGGACTCCTACAATGAGCAGTTCTTC
TRBJ1-5 . TRBD1 TRBV6-5 CASSSDRVGQPQHF TGTGCCAGCAGTTCGGACAGGGTCGGACAGCCCCAGCATTTT